The count of the clone carrying this T cell receptor (beta chain) is one. The data are from a study of control samples from healthy donors and cancer patients. The assay was immunoSEQ multiplex PCR, and TCRdb's table has in-frame clones only and misses some. Among about 94,000 clones listed, roughly nine tenths were seen once. Germline V gene lookup returns CDR1 MNHEY and CDR2 SVGEGT. V was cut by 6 bases and J by 4 bases, with 12 bases left in between. This CDR3 contains 13 residues. This TCR came from a woman under 30 in good health. The gene calls are TRBV6-2 or TRBV6-3 and TRBJ1-1; maybe TRBD1 (5 bases). The sequencing sample was made of blood. DNA of the CDR3: TGTGCCAGCAGCCCCTCGGGGGGCACTGAAGCTTTCTTT. Protein: CASSPSGGTEAFF.